This TCR beta chain was captured in a study of T cells in narcolepsy. At the level of the study: Healthy controls were enrolled alongside patients with narcolepsy type 1 or type 2.

Germline lookup yields CDR1 MNHNS and CDR2 SASEGT. The CDR3 consists of 11 residues. Trimming cost V 5 bases and J 5 bases, with 6 bases left between them. The repertoire was sequenced with immunoSEQ multiplex PCR; TCRdb's copy has only in-frame clones and lacks some. The sample records tens of thousands of clones, 82% being singletons. With regard to this clone: Its antigen is as yet unknown. Other nucleotide sequences in the sample specify the same CDR3.

Study conclusions and caveats: Reportedly, autoreactive clonotypes were serially detected in patients' blood but not controls'. Autoreactive HCRT-specific and TRIB2-specific clonotypes were marked in same-patient CSF-versus-blood CD4+ comparisons.

The specimen was CD45RA- memory CD4+ T cells from PBMCs. This clonotype was obtained from a human donor with narcolepsy. V gene TRBV6-1 combines with J gene TRBJ2-5, with unresolved D. CDR3 bases: TGTGCCAGCAGTTACCTCGAGACCCAGTACTTC. Translated, it gives CASSYLETQYF.